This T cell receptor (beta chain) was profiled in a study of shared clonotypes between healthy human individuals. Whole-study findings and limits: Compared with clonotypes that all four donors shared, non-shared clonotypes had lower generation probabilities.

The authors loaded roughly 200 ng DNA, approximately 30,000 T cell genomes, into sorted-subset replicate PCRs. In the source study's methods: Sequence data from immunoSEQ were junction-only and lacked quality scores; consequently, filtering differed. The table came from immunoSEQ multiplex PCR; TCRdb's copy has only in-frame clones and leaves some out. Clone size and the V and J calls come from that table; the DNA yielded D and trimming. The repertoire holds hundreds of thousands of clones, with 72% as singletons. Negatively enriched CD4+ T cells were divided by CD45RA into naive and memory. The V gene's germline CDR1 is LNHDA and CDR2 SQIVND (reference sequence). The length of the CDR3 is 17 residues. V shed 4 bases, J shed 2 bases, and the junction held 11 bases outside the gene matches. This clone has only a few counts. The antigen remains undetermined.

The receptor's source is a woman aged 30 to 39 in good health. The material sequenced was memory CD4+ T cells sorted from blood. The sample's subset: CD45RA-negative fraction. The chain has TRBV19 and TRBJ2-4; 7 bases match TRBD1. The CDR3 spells CASSTNRGLTTKNIQYF. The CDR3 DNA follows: TGTGCCAGTAGTACCAACAGGGGTTTGACAACCAAAAACATTCAGTACTTC.